These 24 T cell receptor beta chains originate from one sample sequenced in a study of technical replicates of blood from a handful of donors. The method was immunoSEQ multiplex PCR; TCRdb's version includes in-frame clones alone and lacks a portion of them. There are roughly 70,000 clones in the sample; approximately 94% occur only once, and 0.3% to 0.45% lies in the top ten. The sample was T cells isolated from PBMCs. The receptors shown here come from a human donor in good health.

This clone appeared a single time. This chain uses TRBV27 with TRBJ2-1, with D maybe TRBD1 (6 bases). Germline V gene sequence: CDR1 MNHEY, CDR2 SMNVEV (reference sequence). The CDR3 length is 13 residues. The V end was cut by 0 bases, the J end by 6 bases, with 6 bases between. CDR3: CASSLSGANEQFF. The CDR3 DNA reads TGTGCCAGCAGTTTATCGGGGGCCAATGAGCAGTTCTTC.

V is TRBV9 and J is TRBJ2-7; TRBD2 aligns across 7 bases. There are 14 residues in the CDR3. Unmatched junction bases numbered 10, after V lost 4 bases and J lost 6 bases. Per germline, CDR1 SGDLS and CDR2 YYNGEE. The CDR3 spells CASSSTSWPAEQYF. Here the CDR3 DNA reads TGTGCCAGCAGCTCGACTAGCTGGCCCGCCGAGCAGTACTTC.

This chain uses TRBV6-5 with TRBJ2-3; D may be TRBD2 (7 bases). The length of the CDR3 is 15 residues. Per the germline V gene, CDR1 is MNHEY and CDR2 is SVGAGI. The V end was cut by 4 bases, the J end by 5 bases, with 16 bases between. The CDR3 DNA reads as TGTGCCAGCAGTTGGGAGGGGGGGGTGGGAGATACGCAGTATTTT. Protein product: CASSWEGGVGDTQYF.

The J gene is TRBJ2-3, the V gene TRBV11-3, with D unresolved. CDR1 SGHNT and CDR2 YENEEA come from the germline V gene. The CDR3 runs 13 residues. The V and J ends lost 2 bases and 1 base respectively, with 4 bases between them. In DNA, the CDR3 is TGTGCCAGCAGCTTATATGGCACAGATACGCAGTATTTT. It yields the protein CASSLYGTDTQYF. Based on the CDR3 plus reference TRBV11-3 and TRBJ2-3, the full variable domain is EAGVVQSPRYKIIEKKQPVAFWCNPISGHNTLYWYLQNLGQGPELLIRYENEEAVDDSQLPKDRFSAERLKGVDSTLKIQPAELGDSAVYLCASSLYGTDTQYFGPGTRLTVL.

The V and J genes are TRBV19 and TRBJ2-3; D is ambiguous. This CDR3 contains 13 residues. Trimming shortened V by 3 bases and J by 3 bases, and 7 bases separated the two germline ends. CDR1 and CDR2 from the germline V gene are LNHDA and SQIVND (reference sequence). CDR3 loop: CASSIDLTDTQYF. CDR3 DNA sequence: TGTGCCAGTAGTATCGACTTAACAGATACGCAGTATTTT.

The chain uses TRBV11-2 and TRBJ2-7; D is ambiguous. The V and J ends lost 5 bases and 3 bases respectively, with 11 bases between them. CDR1 and CDR2 from the germline V gene are SGHAT and FQNNGV. This CDR3 region has 13 residues. Here the CDR3 DNA reads TGTGCCAGCAGCATGGGCCCCGACTACGAGCAGTACTTC. Its translation: CASSMGPDYEQYF. Looking up the rest from reference TRBV11-2 and TRBJ2-7 gives the full variable domain: EAGVAQSPRYKIIEKRQSVAFWCNPISGHATLYWYQQILGQGPKLLIQFQNNGVVDDSQLPKDRFSAERLKGVDSTLKIQPAKLEDSAVYLCASSMGPDYEQYFGPGTRLTVT.

The V gene is TRBV7-2, the J gene TRBJ2-1; D call uncertain. The CDR3 length is 11 residues. Germline CDR1 SGHTA, CDR2 FQGNSA. Trimming left V 2 bases short and J 8 bases short, with 4 bases between. The CDR3 DNA reads as TGTGCCAGCAGCTTAAGCGATGAGCAGTTCTTC. Protein product: CASSLSDEQFF.

The genes are TRBV5-5 and TRBJ1-5, with D hard to call. Germline V gives CDR1 SGHKS, CDR2 YYEKEE (reference sequence). Trimming stripped 0 bases from V and 0 bases from J, with 7 bases between. This CDR3 contains 15 residues. In DNA form, the CDR3 reads TGTGCCAGCAGCTTGGGCCCCTATAGCAATCAGCCCCAGCATTTT. Encoded protein: CASSLGPYSNQPQHF.

The CDR3 reads CSVEDNGQGARYGYTF. In DNA, the CDR3 is TGCAGCGTTGAAGATAATGGGCAGGGGGCGCGGTATGGCTACACCTTC. V and J are TRBV29-1 and TRBJ1-2, with TRBD1 identical over 8 bases. The V gene's germline CDR1 is SQVTM and CDR2 ANQGSEA. The V and J ends lost 0 bases and 5 bases, in that order; junction bases with no gene match: 11. This CDR3 spans 16 amino acids.

This clone showed up just once. V is TRBV4-2 and J is TRBJ2-7, with 7 bases aligning to TRBD2. The CDR3 contains 14 residues. From germline, CDR1 is LGHNA and CDR2 YNFKEQ. V was clipped by 5 bases and J by 4 bases; unmatched bases: 8. The DNA of the CDR3 is TGTGCCAGCAGCTCCGAGACTAGCCTGTACGAGCAGTACTTC. Translating it yields CASSSETSLYEQYF.

The V and J genes are TRBV9 and TRBJ1-2, with 7 bases matching TRBD1. Unmatched junction bases numbered 16, after V lost 0 bases and J lost 5 bases. This CDR3 is built from 18 residues. From germline, CDR1 is SGDLS and CDR2 YYNGEE. CDR3 DNA: TGTGCCAGCAGCGTAGAAGGGGTGGGTGCCCAGGGGGATTATGGCTACACCTTC. It codes for CASSVEGVGAQGDYGYTF.

This clone is a singleton in its sample. The rearrangement links TRBV14 to TRBJ1-1; possibly TRBD1 for D (6 bases). Germline V gene data show CDR1 as SGHDN and CDR2 as FVKESK. This CDR3 region has 17 residues. Trimming shortened V by 3 bases and J by 2 bases, and 19 bases separated the two germline ends. CDR3 bases: TGTGCCAGCAGCCATAAACCGGGACAAACGATTAACACTGAAGCTTTCTTT. Translated, it gives CASSHKPGQTINTEAFF. Based on the CDR3 plus reference TRBV14 and TRBJ1-1, the full variable domain is EAGVTQFPSHSVIEKGQTVTLRCDPISGHDNLYWYRRVMGKEIKFLLHFVKESKQDESGMPNNRFLAERTGGTYSTLKVQPAELEDSGVYFCASSHKPGQTINTEAFFGQGTRLTVV.

The rearrangement joins TRBV30 to TRBJ2-7; 9 nucleotides match TRBD1. There are 13 residues in the CDR3. Germline CDR1 and CDR2: GTSNPN and SVGIG (reference sequence). V shed 0 bases and J 6 bases; nucleotides not matched to a gene: 3. The CDR3 sequence: CAWSVRDRAEQYF. The CDR3 DNA is TGTGCCTGGAGTGTCCGGGACAGGGCCGAGCAGTACTTC. The whole variable domain, filled in from reference TRBV30 and TRBJ2-7, reads SQTIHQWPATLVQPVGSPLSLECTVEGTSNPNLYWYRQAAGRGLQLLFYSVGIGQISSEVPQNLSASRPQDRQFILSSKKLLLSDSGFYLCAWSVRDRAEQYFGPGTRLTVT.

The rearrangement joins TRBV27 to TRBJ1-1, with TRBD1 identical over 11 bases. The CDR3 extends over 14 amino acids. Germline values: CDR1 MNHEY, CDR2 SMNVEV (reference sequence). The V gene end was trimmed by 6 bases and the J gene end by 11 bases; junction bases not matched to a gene: 11. The CDR3 here is CASSIRTGGIEAFF. CDR3 coding DNA: TGTGCCAGCAGCATCAGGACAGGGGGCATTGAGGCTTTCTTT.

The chain employs TRBV11-2 and TRBJ1-3; D is ambiguous. The CDR3 extends over 15 amino acids. The V gene lost 5 bases and the J gene lost 0 bases, with 11 bases spanning the gap. From germline, CDR1 is SGHAT and CDR2 FQNNGV. The CDR3 DNA reads TGTGCCAGCAGCCGCCCGGGATCCTCTGGAAACACCATATATTTT. This translates into CASSRPGSSGNTIYF.

The CDR3 loop is CASSQGVLGNTEAFF. In DNA, the CDR3 is TGTGCCAGCAGTCAGGGTGTCCTAGGGAACACTGAAGCTTTCTTT. V is TRBV27 and J is TRBJ1-1; possible D gene TRBD1, 5 bases. There are 15 residues in the CDR3. In germline, CDR1 is MNHEY, CDR2 SMNVEV (reference sequence). V was trimmed by 5 bases and J by 1 base, leaving 14 bases between them.

This clone appeared once. In DNA form, the CDR3 reads TGTGCCAGCAGCTTAACAGGTTCTCCCTACGAGCAGTACTTC. This codes for CASSLTGSPYEQYF. The rearrangement joins TRBV11-2 to TRBJ2-7, with D perhaps TRBD1 (5 bases). The CDR3 consists of 14 residues. Trimming removed 2 bases at V and 2 bases at J, with 10 bases between. Germline V lookup: CDR1 SGHAT, CDR2 FQNNGV.

This chain joins TRBV6-1 and TRBJ1-4, with D perhaps TRBD1 (5 bases). The CDR3 covers 14 residues. Germline V lookup: CDR1 MNHNS, CDR2 SASEGT. V was trimmed by 4 bases and J by 5 bases, leaving 11 bases between them. The CDR3 nucleotides read TGTGCCAGCAGTGGTCGGGGGGGGAATGAAAAACTGTTTTTT. This codes for CASSGRGGNEKLFF.

This clone was observed a single time. The genes are TRBV7-6 and TRBJ2-5; a possible D gene is TRBD1 (5 bases). CDR3 size: 13 residues. Per germline, CDR1 SGHVS and CDR2 FNYEAQ. V was clipped by 4 bases and J by 2 bases, with 8 bases between them. CDR3: CASSWGLQETQYF. CDR3 DNA sequence: TGTGCCAGCAGCTGGGGCCTTCAAGAGACCCAGTACTTC.

The gene calls are TRBV27 and TRBJ2-5; TRBD2 is a possible D gene (6 bases). Germline values: CDR1 MNHEY, CDR2 SMNVEV (reference sequence). The CDR3 loop spans 15 amino acids. V was trimmed by 4 bases and J by 5 bases, leaving 17 bases between them. The CDR3, as DNA: TGTGCCAGCAGTTACGCCCGGGGGAGCGGTGAGACCCAGTACTTC. This codes for CASSYARGSGETQYF.

The V gene is TRBV7-8, the J gene TRBJ2-1; 8 bases are a match to TRBD1. Germline V gene lookup returns CDR1 SGHVS and CDR2 FQNEAQ. V trimming: 2 bases; J trimming: 0 bases; junction bases outside the gene matches: 3. This CDR3 region has 16 residues. CDR3 sequence reads: CASSLPGQGSYNEQFF. The CDR3 DNA sequence: TGTGCCAGCAGCTTACCAGGACAGGGCTCCTACAATGAGCAGTTCTTC. Together with reference TRBV7-8 and TRBJ2-1, the CDR3 gives the full variable domain: GAGVSQSPRYKVAKRGQDVALRCDPISGHVSLFWYQQALGQGPEFLTYFQNEAQLDKSGLPSDRFFAERPEGSVSTLKIQRTQQEDSAVYLCASSLPGQGSYNEQFFGPGTRLTVL.

The genes are TRBV12-5 and TRBJ2-1; 7 bases agree with TRBD1. The CDR3 length is 15 residues. The germline V gene encodes CDR1 LGHNT and CDR2 FRNRAP. V trimming: 4 bases; J trimming: 7 bases; junction bases outside the gene matches: 10. As DNA, the CDR3 is TGTGCTAGTGGTTCAGGGTCAGGGGGTACGAATGAGCAGTTCTTC. Amino acids: CASGSGSGGTNEQFF.

The chain employs TRBV9 and TRBJ2-7; 9 positions match TRBD2. J lost 0 bases, V lost 3 bases, and 1 base had no gene match. This CDR3 comprises 14 residues. Germline-derived CDR1 and CDR2 are SGDLS and YYNGEE. The CDR3 protein is CASSGSGGSYEQYF. In DNA form, the CDR3 reads TGTGCCAGCAGCGGTAGCGGGGGCTCCTACGAGCAGTACTTC.

This sequence joins TRBV9 and TRBJ2-2, with 10 positions matching TRBD2. Losses at the gene ends were 1 base for V and 0 bases for J; bases not matched to a gene: 3. Germline V CDR1 and CDR2: SGDLS, YYNGEE. This CDR3 is 17 amino acids long. The DNA of the CDR3 is TGTGCCAGCAGCGTACGACTAGCGGGTGCGAACACCGGGGAGCTGTTTTTT. As protein: CASSVRLAGANTGELFF.